This T cell receptor beta chain was profiled in a study of T-cell memory formation after mild COVID-19. Points from the study as a whole: Specificity for SARS-CoV-2 was not confirmed among the second-wave clones peaking on day 37.

This clonotype was detected only a few times. As yet, its antigen is unknown. TCRdb reanalysed the 5' RACE reads using MiXCR and keeps one entry per CDR3 protein. The repertoire holds about 130,000 distinct CDR3 sequences, with roughly 15% as singletons. The clonotype was recovered from an adult woman who had mild COVID-19 (a few samples of this study predate the infection). Cell type and time point are not known. The sample consisted of PBMCs or a T cell subset sorted from them (not recorded which).

This CDR3 reads CSASGRSKDTQYF. The CDR3 nucleotides are TGCAGTGCTAGCGGGAGGTCGAAAGATACGCAGTATTTT. The chain is built from TRBV20-1 and TRBJ2-3; 7 nucleotides align to TRBD2. J gave up 5 bases and V 3 bases, and 5 bases lay outside the gene matches. The CDR3 covers 13 residues. Germline CDR1 is DFQATT and CDR2 is SNEGSKA (reference sequence).